This is a list of T cell receptor beta chains from one sample in a study of blood T cell repertoires in COVID-19. Data came from immunoSEQ multiplex PCR; TCRdb stores just in-frame clones and leaves some out. The sample holds some 80,000 clones; around 83% are singletons and the top ten take 20% to 25%. Input material: peripheral blood. The source is a woman aged 80 or over in a cohort sampled during active or convalescent COVID-19. Both conserved end residues are part of each CDR3. D genes are given only for firm matches. Clone sizes are given selectively: once, few, many, or a class where the clone is expanded.

>TRBJ2-3|TRBD2|.|14|TRBV6-5
CASSRTSGRDTQYF
TGTGCCAGCAGTCGGACTAGCGGGAGGGATACGCAGTATTTT
>TRBJ1-1|TRBD1|.|16|TRBV2
CASSEITPGQGTEAFF
TGTGCCAGCAGTGAAATCACACCGGGACAGGGAACTGAAGCTTTCTTT
>TRBJ2-7|TRBD2|.|15|TRBV5-1
CASSLASGSVYEQYF
TGCGCCAGCAGCTTGGCCAGCGGGAGTGTCTACGAGCAGTACTTC
>TRBJ2-5|.|few|14|TRBV11-3
CASSLGRYQETQYF
TGTGCCAGCAGCTTAGGGAGGTACCAAGAGACCCAGTACTTC
>TRBJ2-2|.|.|15|TRBV30
CAWKIGTGNTGELFF
TGTGCCTGGAAGATCGGAACAGGCAACACCGGGGAGCTGTTTTTT
>TRBJ1-6|.|.|15|TRBV5-1
CASSLAQGGNSPLHF
TGCGCCAGCAGCTTGGCGCAGGGTGGAAATTCACCCCTCCACTTT
>TRBJ2-1|.|.|15|TRBV5-6
CASSFDVSGFNEQFF
TGTGCCAGCAGCTTTGACGTTTCGGGATTTAATGAGCAGTTCTTC
>TRBJ2-6|.|.|14|TRBV2
CASRADSGANVLTF
TGTGCCAGCAGGGCCGACTCTGGGGCCAACGTCCTGACTTTC
>TRBJ1-5|.|.|13|TRBV6-5
CASKRDSNQPQHF
TGTGCCAGCAAGAGGGATAGCAATCAGCCCCAGCATTTT
>TRBJ2-3|.|.|14|TRBV28
CASSFNPVRDTQYF
TGTGCCAGCAGTTTTAACCCGGTGCGAGATACGCAGTATTTT
>TRBJ1-2|.|.|15|TRBV6-6
CASSYSDRQNYGYTF
TGTGCCAGCAGTTACTCGGACCGACAGAACTATGGCTACACCTTC
>TRBJ1-2|.|few|13|TRBV11-2
CASSFPREVGYTF
TGTGCCAGCAGCTTCCCGCGGGAGGTTGGCTACACCTTC
>TRBJ1-5|.|.|13|TRBV28
CASSYQGNQPQHF
TGTGCCAGCAGTTACCAGGGGAATCAGCCCCAGCATTTT
>TRBJ2-3|TRBD2|few|16|TRBV5-1
CASSLGAGLGTDTQYF
TGCGCCAGCAGCTTGGGAGCGGGACTCGGCACAGATACGCAGTATTTT
>TRBJ2-1|.|.|16|TRBV3-1/TRBV3-2
CASSYSLGVLDNEQFF
TGTGCCAGCAGTTACTCTTTAGGGGTATTAGACAATGAGCAGTTCTTC
>TRBJ2-3|TRBD2|.|18|TRBV7-3
CASSPLGRREGRTDTQYF
TGTGCCAGCAGCCCCTTGGGGCGGCGGGAGGGGCGCACAGATACGCAGTATTTT
>TRBJ2-5|TRBD2|.|13|TRBV5-1
CASRLAGEETQYF
TGCGCCAGCAGACTAGCGGGAGAAGAGACCCAGTACTTC
>TRBJ2-2|.|.|16|TRBV7-8
CASSLGRQGRAGELFF
TGTGCCAGCAGCTTAGGACGGCAGGGAAGGGCCGGGGAGCTGTTTTTT
>TRBJ2-1|TRBD2|.|12|TRBV28
CGLAADYNEQFF
TGTGGTCTAGCGGCAGACTACAATGAGCAGTTCTTC